One and the same sample provided the 29 T cell receptor beta chains below, sequenced in a study of blood T cells in healthy people across ages. For the second PCR, which ran for about 6 to 12 cycles, a sample-barcoded 5' primer and a J-beta primer mix were used. TCRdb recomputed calls from the 5' RACE reads with MiXCR, one row per CDR3 protein. This sample has some 760,000 distinct CDR3 sequences, with 25% found just once. This sample was shared with a second study, whose subject was T cells of mothers and their children.

The sequencing input was blood. The receptors come from a boy under 18 in good health.

V and J are TRBV19 and TRBJ1-1; 9 bases line up with TRBD1. The germline gives CDR1 LNHDA, CDR2 SQIVND (reference sequence). This CDR3 comprises 14 residues. The V gene end was trimmed by 7 bases and the J gene end by 5 bases; junction bases not matched to a gene: 8. CDR3 bases: TGTGCCAGTACCGGGACAGGGCCTTGGACTGAAGCTTTCTTT. It translates to CASTGTGPWTEAFF.

There are many counts of this clonotype. The V call is TRBV4-3, the J call TRBJ2-6, with D unclear. The V end was cut by 0 bases, the J end by 2 bases, with 8 bases between. The CDR3 contains 16 residues. The germline V gene has CDR1 LGHNA and CDR2 YSLEER. Here the CDR3 DNA reads TGCGCCAGCAGCCAAGATGGGGTAGCTGGGGCCAACGTCCTGACTTTC. Its translation: CASSQDGVAGANVLTF.

In this sample, this clonotype turned up a few times. At one end the junction does not follow the germline gene, possibly because of a read error. The chain combines TRBV11-1 with TRBJ2-3; D gene unclear. The CDR3 runs 14 residues. Germline V gene data show CDR1 as SGHAT and CDR2 as FQDESV (reference sequence). DNA of the CDR3: TGTGCCAGCAGCTTAGGGTACGGCAGCCTTTTTCAGGATTTT. The encoded protein is CASSLGYGSLFQDF.

This clonotype came up many times. V usage is TRBV27 and J usage is TRBJ2-5; D not resolved. V dropped 4 bases and J dropped 2 bases, with 5 bases sitting between them. CDR1 and CDR2 (germline): MNHEY, SMNVEV (reference sequence). The CDR3 runs to 12 residues. CDR3 coding DNA: TGTGCCAGCAGTTCCCGGCAAGAGACCCAGTACTTC. It is translated as CASSSRQETQYF.

Only a few counts were recorded for this clonotype. The rearrangement uses TRBV20-1 and TRBJ1-4, with 9 bases identical to TRBD1. Germline CDR1 reads DFQATT; CDR2 reads SNEGSKA (reference sequence). Germline trimming cut 6 bases from V and 7 bases from J; bases unmatched to any gene: 6. The length of the CDR3 is 13 residues. CDR3 coding DNA: TGCAGTGCGCTCCGGGACAGGGTTGAAAAACTGTTTTTT. Its translation is CSALRDRVEKLFF.

The sample holds a few counts of this clonotype. The rearrangement uses TRBV12-3 or TRBV12-4 and TRBJ2-4; 7 positions agree with TRBD1. The CDR3 is 18 residues long. J was trimmed by 0 bases and V by 6 bases; bases with no gene match: 14. CDR3 amino acids: CASRSPGTANLAKNIQYF. The CDR3 DNA sequence: TGTGCCAGCAGGTCTCCCGGGACAGCAAATCTAGCCAAAAACATTCAGTACTTC.

This chain links TRBV24-1 with TRBJ2-6; 9 nucleotides align to TRBD1. The germline gives CDR1 KGHDR, CDR2 SFDVKD. The CDR3 length is 16 residues. Trimming cost V 3 bases and J 2 bases; bases outside gene matches: 1. The CDR3 sequence is CATSDRTGAGANVLTF. CDR3 DNA: TGTGCCACCAGTGATCGGACAGGGGCTGGGGCCAACGTCCTGACTTTC.

The chain has TRBV4-1 and TRBJ2-5, with 7 bases lining up with TRBD1. Judging by the DNA end, TRBJ2-7 fits better; the J call may be wrong. The germline V gene has CDR1 MGHRA and CDR2 YSYEKL. The CDR3 totals 15 residues. In nucleotides, the CDR3 is TGCGCCAGCAGCCCTTTGACAGGGAGTCGGCACGAGCAGTACTTC. Encoded protein: CASSPLTGSRHEQYF.

The chain combines TRBV29-1 with TRBJ2-7; 10 bases align to TRBD1. This CDR3 contains 13 residues. Germline V gene data show CDR1 as SQVTM and CDR2 as ANQGSEA. The ends lost 6 bases at V and 5 bases at J; junction bases unmatched: 7. CDR3 amino acids: CSVGGQGSDEQYF. CDR3 DNA sequence: TGCAGCGTCGGGGGACAGGGGAGTGACGAGCAGTACTTC.

This clonotype was seen only a few times. This sequence joins TRBV3-1 and TRBJ2-1; 10 nucleotides align to TRBD1. The J call is doubtful: the DNA matches TRBJ2-7 better. Per germline, CDR1 LGHDT and CDR2 YNNKEL (reference sequence). The CDR3 runs 15 residues. CDR3 in DNA: TGTGCCAGCAGCCCTAGGGGACAGGGGAGATACGAGCAGTACTTC. Protein: CASSPRGQGRYEQYF.

The V gene is TRBV27, the J gene TRBJ1-1; D call uncertain. The CDR3 consists of 16 residues. Germline V gene lookup returns CDR1 MNHEY and CDR2 SMNVEV (reference sequence). Trimming left V 1 base short and J 5 bases short, with 17 bases between. The CDR3 here is CASSLYQNFESTEAFF. The CDR3 DNA sequence: TGTGCCAGCAGTTTATACCAAAATTTTGAGTCAACTGAAGCTTTCTTT.

CDR3 sequence: CAITSPGVETQYF. The CDR3 DNA reads TGTGCCATCACCTCACCGGGAGTGGAGACCCAGTACTTC. The rearrangement links TRBV10-3 to TRBJ2-5; D may be TRBD2 (6 bases). The CDR3 is made up of 13 amino acids. CDR1 is ENHRY and CDR2 is SYGVKD in the germline V gene. V gave up 7 bases and J gave up 5 bases, with 14 bases separating them.

This clonotype was seen more than once but under ten times. The final CDR3 position lacks the conserved phenylalanine or tryptophan, pointing to a likely read error. The chain recombines TRBV7-2 with TRBJ1-2, with D possibly TRBD1 on 5 matching bases. Trimming cost V 5 bases and J 1 base, with 8 bases left between them. This CDR3 is built from 13 residues. Germline CDR1 SGHTA, CDR2 FQGNSA. The CDR3 DNA is TGTGCCAGCAGCGCACAGGTTAACTATGGCTACACCCTC. Protein: CASSAQVNYGYTL.

This clonotype was found a few times. The chain carries TRBV7-9 and TRBJ2-3; possible D gene TRBD1, 5 bases. Germline-derived CDR1 and CDR2 are SEHNR and FQNEAQ (reference sequence). CDR3 length: 18 amino acids. Trimming took 1 base from V and 1 from J, leaving 18 bases between them. In nucleotides, the CDR3 is TGTGCCAGCAGCTTAGATTTAGACGAGACACAGGGCACAGATACGCAGTATTTT. Protein: CASSLDLDETQGTDTQYF. Drawing the rest from reference TRBV7-9 and TRBJ2-3, the complete variable domain is DTGVSQNPRHKITKRGQNVTFRCDPISEHNRLYWYRQTLGQGPEFLTYFQNEAQLEKSRLLSDRFSAERPKGSFSTLEIQRTEQGDSAMYLCASSLDLDETQGTDTQYFGPGTRLTVL.

This clonotype was detected a few times. The gene calls are TRBV21-1 and TRBJ2-7; TRBD1 was called by the table and not checked on the DNA. TRBV21-1 represents a pseudogene. CDR3 length equals 13 residues. The CDR3 bases are TGTGCCAGCACTCCCGGGAGGGTCTACGAGCAGTACTTC. This encodes CASTPGRVYEQYF.

This clonotype appeared a few times. This chain links TRBV28 with TRBJ1-5, with a weak D call TRBD1 (6 bases). The V end was cut by 4 bases, the J end by 2 bases, with 12 bases between. This CDR3 comprises 15 residues. The germline CDR1 and CDR2 sequences are MDHEN and SYDVKM. CDR3 DNA: TGTGCCAGCAGTTGGGGGGCCGAGGGCAATCAGCCCCAGCATTTT. As protein: CASSWGAEGNQPQHF. Full variable domain (rest looked up from reference TRBV28 and TRBJ1-5): DVKVTQSSRYLVKRTGEKVFLECVQDMDHENMFWYRQDPGLGLRLIYFSYDVKMKEKGDIPEGYSVSREKKERFSLILESASTNQTSMYLCASSWGAEGNQPQHFGDGTRLSIL.

This clonotype was found once. The rearrangement uses TRBV9 and TRBJ1-1, with 7 positions matching TRBD1. The CDR3 is made up of 13 amino acids. CDR1 and CDR2 (germline): SGDLS, YYNGEE. The V and J ends lost 4 bases and 11 bases, in that order; junction bases with no gene match: 11. CDR3 amino acids: CASSPTVGGTAFF. The CDR3 nucleotides read TGTGCCAGCAGCCCTACTGTAGGGGGCACGGCTTTCTTT.

The chain couples TRBV28 to TRBJ2-7; TRBD1 or TRBD2 may be the D gene (5 bases each). This CDR3 region has 16 residues. Trimming left V 4 bases short and J 0 bases short, with 16 bases between. Per the germline V gene, CDR1 is MDHEN and CDR2 is SYDVKM. DNA of the CDR3: TGTGCCAGCAGTTCTCGCCGGGGCCAGAGCTCCTACGAGCAGTACTTC. Protein: CASSSRRGQSSYEQYF.

The V call is TRBV29-1, the J call TRBJ2-7; 7 bases map to TRBD2. The CDR3 covers 11 residues. Germline V gives CDR1 SQVTM, CDR2 ANQGSEA. The J segment lost 7 bases and the V segment lost 7 bases, leaving 7 bases of the junction unmatched. CDR3: CSAGGGSEQYF. CDR3 bases: TGCAGCGCTGGGGGGGGTAGTGAGCAGTACTTC.

This clonotype was picked up a small number of times. This chain connects TRBV9 to TRBJ2-3; 8 nucleotides line up with TRBD1. J lost 3 bases, V lost 3 bases, and 12 bases had no gene match. This CDR3 comprises 17 residues. Germline values: CDR1 SGDLS, CDR2 YYNGEE. CDR3 in DNA: TGTGCCAGCAGCGAGAATCAGGGGGCAGGTGGAACAGATACGCAGTATTTT. It translates to CASSENQGAGGTDTQYF.

The V and J genes are TRBV11-2 and TRBJ2-7; D not certain. The ends were cut back, 5 bases at V and 5 bases at J, with 16 bases in the middle. Looked up from germline, CDR1 is SGHAT and CDR2 is FQNNGV. This CDR3 has 14 residues. The DNA for the CDR3 is TGTGCCAGCAGCCGTGACGGAATCCAACACGAGCAGTACTTC. This translates into CASSRDGIQHEQYF.

This clonotype has just a few counts. V and J are TRBV2 and TRBJ2-1; TRBD2 agrees at 9 bases. The CDR3 length is 18 residues. Germline CDR1 reads SNHLY; CDR2 reads FYNNEI. Losses at the gene ends were 3 bases for V and 4 bases for J; bases not matched to a gene: 13. Here the CDR3 reads CASSDPGVAGVYYNEQFF. CDR3 bases: TGTGCCAGCAGTGATCCGGGAGTAGCGGGGGTATATTACAATGAGCAGTTCTTC.

This clonotype showed up just a few times. In DNA form, the CDR3 reads TGTGCCACCAGCAGCCGGTTGACAGGGGTGGATACGCAGTATTTT. Translated: CATSSRLTGVDTQYF. This chain links TRBV15 with TRBJ2-3, with TRBD1 matching 8 bases. The J segment lost 6 bases and the V segment lost 3 bases, leaving 8 bases of the junction unmatched. CDR3 length: 15 amino acids. Germline V gene lookup returns CDR1 LNHNV and CDR2 YYDKDF (reference sequence).

V is TRBV29-1 and J is TRBJ1-1, with D tentatively TRBD1 (5 bases). CDR3 size: 12 residues. Germline CDR1 and CDR2: SQVTM and ANQGSEA. Trimming left V 3 bases short and J 11 bases short, with 16 bases between. The CDR3 DNA sequence: TGCAGCGTTGACGGTCCAAGCGGGACGGCTTTCTTT. The encoded protein is CSVDGPSGTAFF. The full variable domain, completed using reference TRBV29-1 and TRBJ1-1, is SAVISQKPSRDICQRGTSLTIQCQVDSQVTMMFWYRQQPGQSLTLIATANQGSEATYESGFVIDKFPISRPNLTFSTLTVSNMSPEDSSIYLCSVDGPSGTAFFGQGTRLTVV.

The V call is TRBV28, the J call TRBJ1-4; 9 bases agree with TRBD1. The CDR3 runs 13 residues. The germline V gene encodes CDR1 MDHEN and CDR2 SYDVKM. V lost 8 bases to trimming and J lost 8 bases; unmatched junction nucleotides: 6. CDR3 sequence (DNA): TGTGCCAGCGAACAGGGGGCCCGGGAAAAACTGTTTTTT. Its translation: CASEQGAREKLFF.

This clonotype occurred a few times. The V call is TRBV4-3, the J call TRBJ2-3; 9 nucleotides agree with TRBD2. Germline V gives CDR1 LGHNA, CDR2 YSLEER. The V gene end was trimmed by 0 bases and the J gene end by 6 bases; junction bases not matched to a gene: 4. The CDR3 length is 15 residues. CDR3 region: CASSQDSSGRDTQYF. Written as DNA, the CDR3 is TGCGCCAGCAGCCAAGATTCCAGCGGGAGGGATACGCAGTATTTT.

The CDR3 here is CSVESGGAYEQYF. The DNA for the CDR3 is TGCAGCGTTGAAAGCGGGGGGGCCTACGAGCAGTACTTC. The chain carries TRBV29-1 and TRBJ2-7; 10 bases line up with TRBD2. The trim removed 2 bases at V and 2 bases at J, leaving 0 bases unmatched. CDR1 is SQVTM, CDR2 ANQGSEA, per germline. The CDR3 has 13 amino acids.

The V call is TRBV28, the J call TRBJ1-5; possible D gene TRBD1, 6 bases. The CDR3 runs to 14 residues. The V end was cut by 7 bases, the J end by 4 bases, with 14 bases between. In germline, CDR1 is MDHEN, CDR2 SYDVKM. In DNA form, the CDR3 reads TGTGCCAGCACCCAGGGGTCACGGAATCAGCCCCAGCATTTT. Encoded protein: CASTQGSRNQPQHF.

This clonotype was recorded a few times. The chain combines TRBV7-9 with TRBJ2-1; no firm D call. Trimming cost V 8 bases and J 1 base, with 12 bases left between them. Germline V lookup: CDR1 SEHNR, CDR2 FQNEAQ (reference sequence). CDR3 length equals 14 residues. For the CDR3, the DNA is TGTGCCAGCGGCGTCGACGGGTCCTACAATGAGCAGTTCTTC. Translation gives CASGVDGSYNEQFF.